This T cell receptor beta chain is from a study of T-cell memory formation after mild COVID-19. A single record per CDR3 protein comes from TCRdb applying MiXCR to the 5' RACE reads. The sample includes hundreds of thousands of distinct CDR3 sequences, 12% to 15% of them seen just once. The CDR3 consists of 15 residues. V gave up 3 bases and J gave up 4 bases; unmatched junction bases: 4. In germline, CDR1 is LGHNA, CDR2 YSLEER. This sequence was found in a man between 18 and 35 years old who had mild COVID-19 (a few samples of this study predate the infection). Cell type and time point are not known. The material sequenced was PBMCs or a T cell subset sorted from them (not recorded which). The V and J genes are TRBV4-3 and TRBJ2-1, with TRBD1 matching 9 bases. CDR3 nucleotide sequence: TGCGCCAGCAGCCATGGGACAGGGATATACAATGAGCAGTTCTTC. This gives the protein CASSHGTGIYNEQFF.